The 23 T cell receptor beta chains reported below all come from one sample, sequenced in a study of tumor and adjacent non-tumor tissue in lung cancer. This sample's RNA came from whole unsorted tissue. The normal lung tissue was taken more than 3 cm from the tumor edge. TCRbeta libraries were built with three rounds of nested PCR, modified from ARM-PCR. TCRdb reprocessed the multiplex PCR reads with MiXCR, giving one entry per CDR3 protein. Among some 80,000 distinct CDR3 sequences listed, more than 65% were seen once. Input material: distant non-tumor lung tissue. The receptor source for this set is a woman aged 45 to 65 with non-small cell lung cancer.

This clonotype was seen once. V usage is TRBV9 and J usage is TRBJ1-3; no clear D gene. CDR1 is SGDLS, CDR2 YYNGEE, per germline. This CDR3 region has 15 residues. V gave up 0 bases and J gave up 2 bases, with 9 bases separating them. CDR3 protein: CASSVDGGTGNTIYF. CDR3 nucleotides: TGTGCCAGCAGCGTAGATGGAGGGACTGGAAACACCATATATTTT.

Remarks on this clonotype: A single base separates this from a much larger clone, so it may be a read error. This chain connects TRBV5-1 to TRBJ2-7, with a possible D match to TRBD1 (6 bases). V was trimmed by 4 bases and J by 0 bases, leaving 26 bases between them. The germline CDR1 and CDR2 sequences are SGHRS and YFSETQ. CDR3 length equals 19 residues. Here the CDR3 DNA reads TGCGCCAGCAGCCTAGAACCGGGACATGGGGCCCTTAGCTCCTACGAGCAGTACTTC. Encoded protein: CASSLEPGHGALSSYEQYF.

The rearrangement joins TRBV20-1 to TRBJ2-5; 11 bases line up with TRBD2. Losses at the gene ends were 4 bases for V and 7 bases for J; bases not matched to a gene: 14. CDR1 and CDR2 (germline): DFQATT, SNEGSKA (reference sequence). CDR3 length equals 16 residues. The CDR3 reads CSATRATSGEPGTQYF. The CDR3 bases are TGCAGTGCTACGCGAGCGACTAGCGGGGAGCCTGGGACCCAGTACTTC.

The gene calls are TRBV6-5 and TRBJ2-3; possibly TRBD2 for D (5 bases). Germline V gene lookup returns CDR1 MNHEY and CDR2 SVGAGI. There are 16 residues in the CDR3. V lost 9 bases to trimming and J lost 4 bases, with 23 bases between them. CDR3 in DNA: TGTGCCAGTAGTCCCCCGCGGCTGGGAGCGGCAGATACGCAGTATTTT. Encoded protein: CASSPPRLGAADTQYF.

The J gene is TRBJ2-3, the V gene TRBV7-2, with D perhaps matching TRBD2 (5 bases). V lost 2 bases and J lost 6, with 12 bases in between. Germline CDR1 SGHTA, CDR2 FQGNSA. The CDR3 consists of 14 residues. The DNA for the CDR3 is TGTGCCAGCAGCTTAATGACGAGGGTGGATACGCAGTATTTT. The encoded protein is CASSLMTRVDTQYF.

This clonotype came up many times. The J gene is TRBJ2-1, the V gene TRBV7-9; possibly TRBD2 for D (5 bases). The CDR3 runs 11 residues. V was trimmed by 3 bases and J by 15 bases, leaving 12 bases between them. The germline V gene has CDR1 SEHNR and CDR2 FQNEAQ (reference sequence). The CDR3 DNA is TGTGCCAGCAGCTTTCGGGATGTTCTGTTCTTC. Translation: CASSFRDVLFF.

A note on this clonotype: Mismatch with germline at one junction end may stem from a read error. The CDR3 region has the DNA TGTGTCAGCAGTGACCGGGGGGCGCCCGTTAACTATGGCTACACCTTC. Translation gives CVSSDRGAPVNYGYTF. This chain joins TRBV2 and TRBJ1-2; D is perhaps TRBD1 (6 bases). Germline-derived CDR1 and CDR2 are SNHLY and FYNNEI. This CDR3 contains 16 residues. Drawing the rest from reference TRBV2 and TRBJ1-2, the complete variable domain is EPEVTQTPSHQVTQMGQEVILRCVPISNHLYFYWYRQILGQKVEFLVSFYNNEISEKSEIFDDQFSVERPDGSNFTLKIRSTKLEDSAMYFCVSSDRGAPVNYGYTFGSGTRLTVV.

Concerning this clonotype itself: One junction end disagrees with the germline gene, perhaps due to a read error. The V gene is TRBV6-1, the J gene TRBJ2-7, with D tentatively TRBD2 (6 bases). CDR3 length equals 16 residues. Germline-derived CDR1 and CDR2 are MNHNS and SASEGT. CDR3 nucleotides: TGTGCCAGCAGTACCGTTGTAACGGGCGGGAACTACGAGCAGTACTTT. It yields the protein CASSTVVTGGNYEQYF.

This clonotype was recorded once. This chain links TRBV7-8 with TRBJ2-3, with 7 nucleotides matching TRBD2. V dropped 5 bases and J dropped 2; count of bases not matched to a gene: 13. This CDR3 is built from 17 residues. Germline V gene sequence: CDR1 SGHVS, CDR2 FQNEAQ. The DNA of the CDR3 is TGTGCCAGCAGCCGAGGACTAGTGGGGACTACCACAGATACGCAGTATTTT. It encodes CASSRGLVGTTTDTQYF.

The genes are TRBV10-1 and TRBJ2-1; no reliable D call. CDR1 is WNHNN, CDR2 SYGVQD, per germline (reference sequence). Trimming pared 3 bases from V and 9 bases from J, leaving 9 bases between. CDR3 length: 12 amino acids. CDR3 amino acids: CASSDIEREQFF. The CDR3 DNA follows: TGCGCCAGCAGTGACATTGAGCGTGAGCAGTTCTTC.

V and J are TRBV6-5 and TRBJ2-1; 7 bases are a match to TRBD2. The J segment lost 7 bases and the V segment lost 3 bases, leaving 9 bases of the junction unmatched. The V gene's germline CDR1 is MNHEY and CDR2 SVGAGI. The CDR3 has 15 residues. The CDR3 sequence is CASSYTAGWGNEQFF. The CDR3 nucleotides read TGTGCCAGCAGTTATACAGCGGGATGGGGAAATGAGCAGTTCTTC.

Details on this clonotype: Compared with germline, one end of the junction differs, possibly owing to a read error. The chain recombines TRBV11-2 with TRBJ2-3; D is unresolved. The CDR3 has 13 amino acids. CDR1 is SGHAT, CDR2 FQNNGV, per germline. CDR3 nucleotides: TGTGCCAGCAGCTTAGAGTCAGAAGATACGCACTATTTT. Amino acids: CASSLESEDTHYF.

V and J are TRBV11-2 and TRBJ1-1, with 8 positions matching TRBD1. The CDR3 extends over 15 amino acids. V lost 3 bases and J lost 8; bases outside the gene matches: 11. Germline V CDR1 and CDR2: SGHAT, FQNNGV. CDR3 residues: CASSFSGRGLQEAFF. The CDR3 coding sequence is TGTGCCAGCAGCTTCTCTGGCAGGGGGCTACAAGAAGCTTTCTTT.

Points on this clonotype: A much larger clone differs from this one at a single base, so this may be a read error. The chain joins TRBV6-6 to TRBJ2-5, with D possibly matching TRBD2 (5 bases). The CDR3 sequence is 13 residues long. In germline, CDR1 is MNHNY, CDR2 SVGAGI (reference sequence). The CDR3 protein is CANSRSTLEAQYF. CDR3 coding DNA: TGTGCCAACAGTCGTTCGACACTAGAGGCCCAGTACTTC.

This clonotype occurred once. A read error may explain this, as a much larger clone is one base away. V usage is TRBV5-1 and J usage is TRBJ1-4, with 7 positions matching TRBD1. CDR3 length: 14 residues. Germline CDR1 reads SGHRS; CDR2 reads YFSETQ. V lost 2 bases, J lost 7 bases, and 5 bases stayed unmatched. The CDR3 sequence is CASSFDRVIEKLFF. In nucleotides, the CDR3 is TGCGCCAGCAGCTTTGACAGGGTGATTGAAAAACTGTTTTTT.

In regard to this clonotype: This likely comes from a read error, as the CDR3 has no conserved phenylalanine or tryptophan at its end. This sequence joins TRBV5-6 and TRBJ2-5; no clear D gene. With 4 bases removed from V and 8 bases from J, the gap between germline ends came to 6 bases. Germline loops: CDR1 SGHDT, CDR2 YYEEEE. The CDR3 totals 10 residues. The CDR3 region is CASSNDTQYL. The CDR3 DNA is TGTGCCAGCAGCAATGACACCCAGTACTTA.

A note on this clonotype: One junction end disagrees with the germline gene, perhaps due to a read error. V is TRBV6-5 and J is TRBJ1-1; 7 bases align to TRBD1. The CDR3 runs to 13 residues. Per the germline V gene, CDR1 is MNHEY and CDR2 is SVGAGI. As DNA, the CDR3 is TGTGCCAGCATTAAGACAGGGAACACTGAAGGTTCCTTT. Translation: CASIKTGNTEGSF.

This clonotype was observed once. At one of its ends the junction is not consistent with the germline gene, which may arise from a read error. The gene calls are TRBV5-4 and TRBJ2-3; D might be TRBD2 (6 bases). Per the germline V gene, CDR1 is SGHNT and CDR2 is YYREEE (reference sequence). This CDR3 contains 17 residues. In DNA form, the CDR3 reads TGTGCCGGCAGCTTCGGATCTCGGCGGGGTACCACAGATACGCAGTATTTT. Its translation: CAGSFGSRRGTTDTQYF.

V gene TRBV12-3 or TRBV12-4 combines with J gene TRBJ2-1, with a possible D match to TRBD2 (6 bases). The CDR3 consists of 12 residues. Trimming removed 3 bases from V and 8 bases from J, with 8 bases in between. CDR3 sequence reads: CASSFQRDEQFF. For the CDR3, the DNA is TGTGCCAGCAGTTTTCAGCGGGATGAGCAGTTCTTC.

Of note for this clonotype: A much larger clone is a single base away; this may be a read error. The gene calls are TRBV28 and TRBJ2-7; 7 bases line up with TRBD2. CDR1 and CDR2 from the germline V gene are MDHEN and SYDVKM. The CDR3 spans 17 residues. DNA for the CDR3: TGTGCCAACAGTTCTCCCCGCCCGGGTAGCGGGTACTACGAGCAGTACTTC. Translation: CANSSPRPGSGYYEQYF.

There are a few counts of this clonotype. This may arise from a read error, as a much more abundant clone is one base away. The V and J genes are TRBV28 and TRBJ2-1, with TRBD2 identical over 14 bases. Germline lookup yields CDR1 MDHEN and CDR2 SYDVKM. CDR3 size: 15 residues. V lost 2 bases, J lost 6 bases, and 0 bases stayed unmatched. The CDR3 nucleotides are TGTGCCAGCAGTTTAGGGACTAGCGGGGGCAATGAGCAGTTCTTC. Translating gives CASSLGTSGGNEQFF.

A word on this clonotype: Without the conserved terminal phenylalanine or tryptophan, this CDR3 likely stems from a read error. The DNA is left out, because the CDR3 cannot be placed on it with certainty; the CDR3 is given as TCRdb lists it. The chain combines TRBV14 with TRBJ1-4. Germline CDR1 SGHDN, CDR2 FVKESK. The CDR3 region is 15 residues in length, termini included. The CDR3 here is CASSPQNGGGEKLVL.

As regards this clonotype: One end of the junction fails to match germline, which may point to a read error. The chain links TRBV7-9 to TRBJ2-1, with D unresolved. The CDR3 spans 16 residues. Germline-derived CDR1 and CDR2 are SEHNR and FQNEAQ (reference sequence). CDR3 nucleotide sequence: TGTGCCAGGAGCTTAGCAGCCCTCCACCCCTACAATGAGCAGTTCTTC. Encoded protein: CARSLAALHPYNEQFF.